This is a list of T cell receptor beta chains from one sample in a study of early stage breast cancer tumors. Sequencing was performed with immunoSEQ multiplex PCR; in TCRdb, only in-frame clones are kept and a portion is missing. This sample carries about 6,000 clones, nearly 80% of them seen once, and the ten largest clones take around a tenth. The sequenced sample was normal breast tissue next to the tumor. The receptors stem from a person aged 70 to 79 with breast cancer. CDR3s include the opening cysteine and the closing phenylalanine or tryptophan. Each record gives: D gene, clone size, V gene, J gene, CDR3 DNA, CDR3 protein. A D gene is named only where the DNA matches it firmly. Only some rows state a clone size, as once, few, many or a class for expanded clones.

D: TRBD1; size: -; V: TRBV5-1; J: TRBJ1-2; DNA: TGCGCCAGCAGCTTGGCGGGACAGACCCCCTCTAACTATGGCTACACCTTC; CDR3: CASSLAGQTPSNYGYTF
D: TRBD1; size: -; V: TRBV7-6; J: TRBJ2-3; DNA: TGTGCCAGCACCCTAGGAGGGTGGGGGACAGGGGTAGGAGATACGCAGTATTTT; CDR3: CASTLGGWGTGVGDTQYF
D: -; size: -; V: TRBV4-3; J: TRBJ1-5; DNA: TGCGCCAGCAGCCAAGATGTAGTTAGCAATCAGCCCCAGCATTTT; CDR3: CASSQDVVSNQPQHF
D: -; size: -; V: TRBV6-5; J: TRBJ1-5; DNA: TGTGCCAGCAGGCTAAACAGGGAAGCCAATCAGCCCCAGCATTTT; CDR3: CASRLNREANQPQHF
D: TRBD1; size: -; V: TRBV19; J: TRBJ2-1; DNA: TGTGCCAGTAGTACGGGACAGTCCTACAATGAGCAGTTCTTC; CDR3: CASSTGQSYNEQFF
D: -; size: once; V: TRBV29-1; J: TRBJ1-2; DNA: TGCAGCGTTGAAGATCCGGGGGGCCGAGGCTACACCTTC; CDR3: CSVEDPGGRGYTF
D: TRBD1; size: -; V: TRBV7-9; J: TRBJ2-7; DNA: TGTGCCAGCAGACCCCCCGGGACAGGGGGGAACTCCTACGAGCAGTACTTC; CDR3: CASRPPGTGGNSYEQYF
D: TRBD2; size: -; V: TRBV9; J: TRBJ2-1; DNA: TGTGCCAGCAGCGTAGTGGGGGGGAGCTCCTACAATGAGCAGTTCTTC; CDR3: CASSVVGGSSYNEQFF
D: TRBD2; size: few; V: TRBV4-1; J: TRBJ2-5; DNA: TGCGCCAGCAGCCCCCAGGGAGGGGAGACCCAGTACTTC; CDR3: CASSPQGGETQYF
D: TRBD2; size: -; V: TRBV7-7; J: TRBJ2-3; DNA: TGTGCCAGCAGCATGGGACTAGCTAGCACAGATACGCAGTATTTT; CDR3: CASSMGLASTDTQYF
D: -; size: -; V: TRBV15; J: TRBJ1-2; DNA: TGTGCCACCAGCATCGACTGGTCGTCTGAGAGAAAAACCTTC; CDR3: CATSIDWSSERKTF
D: -; size: -; V: TRBV5-1; J: TRBJ1-6; DNA: TGCGCCAGCAGCCCCACCAGCTCCTATAATTCACCCCTCCACTTT; CDR3: CASSPTSSYNSPLHF
D: TRBD2; size: -; V: TRBV18; J: TRBJ2-7; DNA: TGTGCCAGCTCACCACCGCTCGGGGGGGCCTACGAGCAGTACTTC; CDR3: CASSPPLGGAYEQYF
D: TRBD1; size: -; V: TRBV9; J: TRBJ1-2; DNA: TGTGCCAGCAGCCCTGGGACAGGGGGCCGGTATGGCTACACCTTC; CDR3: CASSPGTGGRYGYTF
D: -; size: -; V: TRBV21-1; J: TRBJ2-3; DNA: TGTGCCAGCAGCAAATCTCCTGTGAACCATGAGGATACGCAGTATTTT; CDR3: CASSKSPVNHEDTQYF
D: -; size: few; V: TRBV19; J: TRBJ1-6; DNA: TGTGCCAGTAGTATCGGTCGATCACCCCTCCACTTT; CDR3: CASSIGRSPLHF
D: -; size: -; V: TRBV19; J: TRBJ2-7; DNA: TGTGCCAGTACCTCCTCTCCAGGGGTTCCACCCTACGAGCAGTACTTC; CDR3: CASTSSPGVPPYEQYF
D: -; size: once; V: TRBV4-2; J: TRBJ2-3; DNA: TGTGCCAGCAGCCCGGAGCGTATAAACACAGATACGCAGTATTTT; CDR3: CASSPERINTDTQYF
D: -; size: -; V: TRBV18; J: TRBJ2-7; DNA: TGTGCCAGCTCACCGGGGCAGTCGCTAACCTACGAGCAGTACTTC; CDR3: CASSPGQSLTYEQYF
D: -; size: -; V: TRBV28; J: TRBJ2-7; DNA: TGTGCCAGCATGGGCCCCGCGGGCTCCTACGAGCAGTACTTC; CDR3: CASMGPAGSYEQYF
D: TRBD1; size: -; V: TRBV19; J: TRBJ1-5; DNA: TGTGCCAGTAGTACAGGGACAGGGCTTAGAGCCCAGCATTTT; CDR3: CASSTGTGLRAQHF
D: -; size: -; V: TRBV19; J: TRBJ1-2; DNA: TGTGCCAGTAGTATTCTAGGAAACTATGGCTACACCTTC; CDR3: CASSILGNYGYTF
D: -; size: -; V: TRBV6-5; J: TRBJ2-7; DNA: TGTGCCAGCAGCTTGGCACAGGCCTTCTCCTACGAGCAGTACTTC; CDR3: CASSLAQAFSYEQYF
D: TRBD1; size: -; V: TRBV19; J: TRBJ1-1; DNA: TGTGCCAGTGGGATCACAGGGGCGAACACTGAAGCTTTCTTT; CDR3: CASGITGANTEAFF
D: -; size: -; V: TRBV6-5; J: TRBJ2-7; DNA: TGTGCCAGCAGTTACTCGGTCGGCAGGTTCTCCTACGAGCAGTACTTC; CDR3: CASSYSVGRFSYEQYF
D: -; size: -; V: TRBV4-3; J: TRBJ2-3; DNA: TGCGCCAGCAGCCAGGAACAGACGCTCCTTAGCACAGATACGCAGTATTTT; CDR3: CASSQEQTLLSTDTQYF
D: -; size: -; V: TRBV7-9; J: TRBJ1-5; DNA: TGTGCCAGCAGCTCTCCCGGGAATCAGCCCCAGCATTTT; CDR3: CASSSPGNQPQHF
D: -; size: -; V: TRBV19; J: TRBJ2-6; DNA: TGTGCCAGTAGCTTAAAGGGGGACGGGGTTGGGGCCAACGTCCTGACTTTC; CDR3: CASSLKGDGVGANVLTF
D: -; size: -; V: TRBV10-1; J: TRBJ2-5; DNA: TGCGCCAGCAGTGAAGGTGGTAGGGGTATTCAAGAGACCCAGTACTTC; CDR3: CASSEGGRGIQETQYF
D: TRBD1; size: -; V: TRBV19; J: TRBJ1-1; DNA: TGTGCCAGTAGTATAGTGGCAGGGGGGTACACTGAAGCTTTCTTT; CDR3: CASSIVAGGYTEAFF
D: TRBD2; size: -; V: TRBV9; J: TRBJ2-5; DNA: TGTGCCAGCAGCGACTCGGGAGGAGAGACCCAGTACTTC; CDR3: CASSDSGGETQYF
D: TRBD2; size: -; V: TRBV5-6; J: TRBJ2-5; DNA: TGTGCCAGCAGCTTTAGCGGGTTCCAAGAGACCCAGTACTTC; CDR3: CASSFSGFQETQYF
D: TRBD2; size: -; V: TRBV27; J: TRBJ2-2; DNA: TGTGCCAGCAGTCCTATAGCGGGAGGCGCCGGGGAGCTGTTTTTT; CDR3: CASSPIAGGAGELFF
D: TRBD1; size: -; V: TRBV7-2; J: TRBJ1-2; DNA: TGTGCCAGCAGCTTTGCTGGGACAGGGTCTGGAGGCTACACCTTC; CDR3: CASSFAGTGSGGYTF
D: -; size: -; V: TRBV6-5; J: TRBJ1-3; DNA: TGTGCCAGCAGTACAGGACAGGGAAACACCATATATTTT; CDR3: CASSTGQGNTIYF
D: -; size: -; V: TRBV28; J: TRBJ2-7; DNA: TGTGCCAGCAGTTTTAGCTCCTACGAGCAGTACTTC; CDR3: CASSFSSYEQYF
D: TRBD2; size: -; V: TRBV30; J: TRBJ2-1; DNA: TGTGCCTTCCGGACTAGCGGGGGGACACACAATGAGCAGTTCTTC; CDR3: CAFRTSGGTHNEQFF
D: -; size: -; V: TRBV21-1; J: TRBJ1-5; DNA: TGTGCCAGCAGCAAATTGGGTACAGGGTATCAGCCCCAGCATTTT; CDR3: CASSKLGTGYQPQHF
D: -; size: -; V: TRBV9; J: TRBJ1-4; DNA: TGTGCCAGCAGCGTAACACCGGGAGGCGGTGAAAAACTGTTTTTT; CDR3: CASSVTPGGGEKLFF
D: -; size: -; V: TRBV6-4; J: TRBJ2-3; DNA: TGTGCCAGCAGTGACTCGCGATCGGGGGGCGGCACAGATACGCAGTATTTT; CDR3: CASSDSRSGGGTDTQYF
D: TRBD2; size: few; V: TRBV7-2; J: TRBJ2-7; DNA: TGTGCCAGCAGCCGAGCGTTCGGGAGGCTGTCTTACGAGCAGTACTTC; CDR3: CASSRAFGRLSYEQYF
D: TRBD2; size: large; V: TRBV7-9; J: TRBJ2-7; DNA: TGTGCCAGCAGCCGCGAGGGCGGGGGCTACGAGCAGTACTTC; CDR3: CASSREGGGYEQYF
D: -; size: -; V: TRBV10-3; J: TRBJ2-7; DNA: TGTGCCATCAGTGAGTCACAAAACTCCTACGAGCAGTACTTC; CDR3: CAISESQNSYEQYF
D: TRBD2; size: -; V: TRBV11-3; J: TRBJ2-5; DNA: TGTGCCAGCAGCGTGGGACTAGCGGAGGGCGAGACCCAGTACTTC; CDR3: CASSVGLAEGETQYF
D: -; size: -; V: TRBV19; J: TRBJ2-7; DNA: TGTGCCAGTAGTATAACTGTCGTGAGGTCCTACGAGCAGTACTTC; CDR3: CASSITVVRSYEQYF
D: TRBD1; size: -; V: TRBV5-4; J: TRBJ1-5; DNA: TGTGCCAGCAGCTTGCCAGGGGGCTCTCAGCCCCAGCATTTT; CDR3: CASSLPGGSQPQHF
D: TRBD1; size: -; V: TRBV11-3; J: TRBJ2-5; DNA: TGTGCCAGCAGCCGCCGGACAGGGGGGGATGAGACCCAGTACTTC; CDR3: CASSRRTGGDETQYF
D: TRBD1; size: -; V: TRBV14; J: TRBJ1-2; DNA: TGTGCCAGCAGCGCCCGGGACAGGGGGAACTATGGCTACACCTTC; CDR3: CASSARDRGNYGYTF
D: TRBD1; size: -; V: TRBV30; J: TRBJ2-5; DNA: TGTGCCTGGAGTGGGGGACAGGGCAAGACCCAGTACTTC; CDR3: CAWSGGQGKTQYF
D: TRBD2; size: -; V: TRBV7-3; J: TRBJ2-5; DNA: TGTGCCAGCTCTAGAGGGACTAGCGGGATTGAGACCCAGTACTTC; CDR3: CASSRGTSGIETQYF
D: TRBD1; size: -; V: TRBV27; J: TRBJ1-4; DNA: TGTGCCAGCAGTTTATCGGTTCAGGGGGCGCATAGGTCTAATGAAAAACTGTTTTTT; CDR3: CASSLSVQGAHRSNEKLFF
D: TRBD2; size: -; V: TRBV4-1; J: TRBJ2-3; DNA: TGCGCCAGCAGCCACGGACTAGCGGGGGTAAGCACAGATACGCAGTATTTT; CDR3: CASSHGLAGVSTDTQYF
D: TRBD1; size: few; V: TRBV6-4; J: TRBJ1-5; DNA: TGTGCCAGCAGTGACCAGGGGGGTCAGCCCCAGCATTTT; CDR3: CASSDQGGQPQHF
D: TRBD1; size: -; V: TRBV6-1; J: TRBJ2-7; DNA: TGTGCCAGCAACCGGGACAGGGGAAGATACGAGCAGTACTTC; CDR3: CASNRDRGRYEQYF
D: -; size: -; V: TRBV5-6; J: TRBJ2-6; DNA: TGTGCCAGCAGCTCCACAGGGCTCTCGGGAGGGGCCAACGTCCTGACTTTC; CDR3: CASSSTGLSGGANVLTF